The clone carrying this T cell receptor (beta chain) was observed a few times. CDR3 size: 13 residues. CDR1 LNHDA and CDR2 SQIVND come from the germline V gene (reference sequence). V was trimmed by 1 base and J by 6 bases, leaving 6 bases between them. The data stem from a study of T cells in Graves' hyperthyroidism and ophthalmopathy. Amplification targeted TCR beta CDR3 regions from RNA transcripts. With the HTBI primer set, the TCR CDR3 went through a first round of RT-PCR. TCRdb fed the multiplex PCR reads into MiXCR, producing one record per CDR3 protein. This table holds 750,000 to 900,000 distinct CDR3 sequences, roughly 40% found once.

The rearrangement uses TRBV19 and TRBJ2-2, with D hard to call. This clonotype was sampled from a man between 18 and 35 years old with Graves' hyperthyroidism. Sequenced material: blood. This CDR3 is CASSIGMAGELFF. As DNA, the CDR3 is TGTGCCAGTAGTATAGGAATGGCCGGGGAGCTGTTTTTT.